The 19 T cell receptor beta chains reported below all come from one sample, sequenced in a study of blood T cells in healthy people across ages. The authors ran a second PCR of about 6 to 11 cycles using a sample-barcoded 5' primer and a J-beta primer mix. TCRdb processed the 5' RACE reads anew with MiXCR; each CDR3 protein has one entry. The table shows 1,500,000 or so distinct CDR3 sequences, with almost 60% occurring only once. Sequencing was performed on blood. All receptors derive from a man aged 18 to 35 in good health.

The V and J genes are TRBV5-1 and TRBJ2-3; TRBD2 matches at 11 bases. The V gene end was trimmed by 1 base and the J gene end by 3 bases; junction bases not matched to a gene: 7. Germline V gene data show CDR1 as SGHRS and CDR2 as YFSETQ. This CDR3 has 17 amino acids. The CDR3 spells CASSLTSGRPSTDTQYF. Here the CDR3 DNA reads TGCGCCAGCAGCTTGACTAGCGGGAGACCTAGTACAGATACGCAGTATTTT. The full variable domain, with the rest looked up from reference TRBV5-1 and TRBJ2-3, is KAGVTQTPRYLIKTRGQQVTLSCSPISGHRSVSWYQQTPGQGLQFLFEYFSETQRNKGNFPGRFSGRQFSNSRSEMNVSTLELGDSALYLCASSLTSGRPSTDTQYFGPGTRLTVL.

V is TRBV25-1 and J is TRBJ2-3; 7 bases are shared with TRBD1. The ends lost 4 bases at V and 3 bases at J; junction bases unmatched: 7. This CDR3 has 15 amino acids. Germline V lookup: CDR1 MGHDK, CDR2 SYGVNS. The CDR3 bases are TGTGCCAGCAGTGTCCTCGACAGGGCTACAGATACGCAGTATTTT. Its protein is CASSVLDRATDTQYF.

This chain links TRBV12-3 or TRBV12-4 with TRBJ2-7; D is uncertain. The J call may not be correct, given that the DNA end is closer to TRBJ2-5. CDR3 length: 12 amino acids. This CDR3 reads CASMGFWATQYF. For the CDR3, the DNA is TGTGCCAGCATGGGGTTCTGGGCGACCCAGTACTTC.

The chain recombines TRBV2 with TRBJ2-1, with TRBD1 as a possible D gene (6 bases). V shed 4 bases and J shed 10 bases, with 14 bases lying between them. CDR3 length equals 13 residues. Germline V gene lookup returns CDR1 SNHLY and CDR2 FYNNEI. The CDR3 reads CASSGLRGEEQFF. DNA of the CDR3: TGTGCCAGCAGTGGTCTCAGGGGAGAGGAGCAGTTCTTC.

V gene TRBV4-3 combines with J gene TRBJ2-5; D uncertain. V was shortened by 5 bases and J by 11 bases, with 15 bases between the two germline ends. The CDR3 has 12 residues. Germline-derived CDR1 and CDR2 are LGHNA and YSLEER. CDR3 sequence reads: CASSLPHNEQYF. Here the CDR3 DNA reads TGCGCCAGCAGCTTGCCTCACAATGAGCAGTACTTC.

This chain links TRBV20-1 with TRBJ2-5; 16 nucleotides agree with TRBD2. Trimming cost V 6 bases and J 5 bases; bases outside gene matches: 6. The CDR3 covers 15 residues. Germline V lookup: CDR1 DFQATT, CDR2 SNEGSKA (reference sequence). CDR3 bases: TGCAGTGCCTCTGGGACTAGCGGGGGGGCGGAGACCCAGTACTTC. It translates to CSASGTSGGAETQYF.

This clonotype is a singleton in its sample. The chain combines TRBV4-3 with TRBJ2-3, with a tentative D call TRBD1 (6 bases). The CDR3 is made up of 19 amino acids. Germline V CDR1 and CDR2: LGHNA, YSLEER. V lost 0 bases and J 1 base, leaving 20 bases between the germline ends. The CDR3 region is CASSQDGVQGPGRTDTQYF. The CDR3 region has the DNA TGCGCCAGCAGCCAAGATGGCGTACAGGGCCCGGGGCGCACAGATACGCAGTATTTT.

This clonotype was counted a few times. The V call is TRBV7-7, the J call TRBJ2-5; D gene unclear. Trimming stripped 6 bases from V and 5 bases from J, with 10 bases between. The CDR3 loop spans 12 amino acids. Germline values: CDR1 SSHAT, CDR2 FNYEAQ (reference sequence). CDR3 bases: TGTGCCAGCAGGGGTAACTCCGAGACCCAGTACTTC. It encodes CASRGNSETQYF.

The chain joins TRBV20-1 to TRBJ1-6; possible D gene TRBD1, 6 bases. The ends were cut back, 4 bases at V and 8 bases at J, with 15 bases in the middle. This CDR3 comprises 14 residues. CDR1 and CDR2 (germline): DFQATT, SNEGSKA (reference sequence). The CDR3 here is CSATGRGLYSPLHF. CDR3 sequence (DNA): TGCAGTGCTACCGGGCGGGGGCTATATTCACCCCTCCACTTT.

This clonotype turned up a few times. In nucleotides, the CDR3 is TGTGCCATCAGGGACAGGGCCGGGCCTGGCTCCTACGAGCAGTACTTC. Translated, it gives CAIRDRAGPGSYEQYF. V usage is TRBV10-3 and J usage is TRBJ2-7; 8 bases agree with TRBD1. The CDR3 has 16 amino acids. With V trimmed by 6 bases and J by 0 bases, 10 bases remained unmatched. The germline gives CDR1 ENHRY, CDR2 SYGVKD.

The V gene is TRBV20-1, the J gene TRBJ1-6; 7 bases are a match to TRBD1. The trim removed 0 bases at V and 8 bases at J, leaving 7 bases unmatched. The CDR3 runs to 15 residues. Germline V CDR1 and CDR2: DFQATT, SNEGSKA (reference sequence). The CDR3 DNA reads TGCAGTGCTAGAGACGGATTAACAGGGGATTCACCCCTCCACTTT. This sequence encodes CSARDGLTGDSPLHF.

The J gene is TRBJ2-1, the V gene TRBV6-2 or TRBV6-3, with D possibly TRBD2 on 6 matching bases. The germline V gene encodes CDR1 MNHEY and CDR2 SVGEGT. CDR3 length equals 16 residues. Deletions cut 2 bases from V and 2 bases from J, with 13 bases between. The CDR3 nucleotides read TGTGCCAGCAGTTACCGTCGGGACTCCGCCTACAATGAGCAGTTCTTC. This gives the protein CASSYRRDSAYNEQFF.

This chain connects TRBV18 to TRBJ2-7; D remains ambiguous. V was pared by 1 base and J by 2 bases, with 12 bases between. There are 15 residues in the CDR3. CDR1 is KGHSH and CDR2 is LQKENI in the germline V gene. Written as DNA, the CDR3 is TGTGCCAGCTCACCACTACACTCGATGGCCTACGAGCAGTACTTC. The encoded protein is CASSPLHSMAYEQYF.

This clonotype has a handful of counts. The chain links TRBV24-1 to TRBJ2-3, with D perhaps matching TRBD2 (5 bases). The CDR3 runs to 15 residues. Germline V gives CDR1 KGHDR, CDR2 SFDVKD. Trimming took off 3 bases at V and 9 bases at J, with 18 bases between the two ends. CDR3 nucleotide sequence: TGTGCCACCAGTGATGGAACTAGTCGGTGGGAAACGCAGTATTTT. It encodes CATSDGTSRWETQYF.

A remark on this clonotype: An end of the junction differs from the germline gene, which may be a read error. The chain combines TRBV11-2 with TRBJ1-3; D remains ambiguous. There are 16 residues in the CDR3. Germline CDR1 SGHAT, CDR2 FQNNGV. Here the CDR3 reads CASDSYTRGSGNAIYF. In DNA, the CDR3 is TGTGCCAGCGATTCGTATACTCGGGGTTCTGGAAACGCCATATATTTT.

This clonotype was found a few times. The V gene is TRBV7-2, the J gene TRBJ2-3; a possible D gene is TRBD2 (6 bases). The germline CDR1 and CDR2 sequences are SGHTA and FQGNSA. V was cut by 4 bases and J by 6 bases, with 11 bases left in between. This CDR3 spans 13 amino acids. The CDR3 protein is CASSSRGSDTQYF. CDR3 coding DNA: TGTGCCAGCAGCTCCCGGGGGTCTGATACGCAGTATTTT.

The chain employs TRBV3-1 and TRBJ2-7, with TRBD1 matching over 8 bases. V gave up 10 bases and J gave up 2 bases; unmatched junction bases: 10. Germline CDR1 reads LGHDT; CDR2 reads YNNKEL (reference sequence). This CDR3 has 14 amino acids. CDR3 nucleotide sequence: TGTGCCACCGAAGACAGGGGATCGGCCTACGAGCAGTACTTC. This codes for CATEDRGSAYEQYF.

The J gene is TRBJ1-4, the V gene TRBV20-1; unclear D gene. Germline V lookup: CDR1 DFQATT, CDR2 SNEGSKA (reference sequence). This CDR3 region has 17 residues. V was clipped by 1 base and J by 3 bases, with 18 bases between them. The CDR3 bases are TGCAGTGCTAGAGCCCCCCCCACCGGGCCGTCTAATGAAAAACTGTTTTTT. Translating it yields CSARAPPTGPSNEKLFF.

V gene TRBV6-2 or TRBV6-3 combines with J gene TRBJ2-6, with 8 bases that match TRBD1. This CDR3 has 16 residues. Losses at the gene ends were 9 bases for V and 1 base for J; bases not matched to a gene: 8. CDR1 MNHEY and CDR2 SVGEGT come from the germline V gene. The CDR3 loop reads CASPGQDPSGANVLTF. CDR3 DNA: TGTGCCAGTCCGGGACAGGACCCGTCTGGGGCCAACGTCCTGACTTTC.